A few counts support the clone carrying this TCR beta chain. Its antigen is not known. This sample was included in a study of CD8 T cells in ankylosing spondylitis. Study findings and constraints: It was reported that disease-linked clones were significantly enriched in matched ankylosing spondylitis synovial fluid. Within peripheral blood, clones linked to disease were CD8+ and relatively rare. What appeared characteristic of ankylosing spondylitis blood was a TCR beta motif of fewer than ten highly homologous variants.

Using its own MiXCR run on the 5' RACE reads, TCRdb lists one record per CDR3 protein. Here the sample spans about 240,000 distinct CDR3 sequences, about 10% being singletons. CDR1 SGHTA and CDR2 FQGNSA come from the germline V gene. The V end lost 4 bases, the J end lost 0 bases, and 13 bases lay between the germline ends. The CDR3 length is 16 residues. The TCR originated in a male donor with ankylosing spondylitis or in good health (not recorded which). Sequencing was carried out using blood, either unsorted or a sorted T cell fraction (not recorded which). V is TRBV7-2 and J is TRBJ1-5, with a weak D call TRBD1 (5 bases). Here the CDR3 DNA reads TGTGCCAGCAGCTCCTTCGACAGCTTTAGCAATCAGCCCCAGCATTTT. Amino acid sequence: CASSSFDSFSNQPQHF.